This T cell receptor beta chain was recorded in a study of blood T cell repertoires in COVID-19 (dated by TCRdb to the early 2020s). Regarding the study in general: Samples from collaborators originated in the United States, Italy and Spain and spanned both the acute and convalescent phases of COVID-19. The repertoires were released in a freely available public database intended as a resource for research on the immune response to SARS-CoV-2. The material from the prospective study consisted of cDNA or gDNA derived from T cells, B-cell-depleted T cells, or PBMCs. The sample metadata nearly always contained a de-identified subject ID, COVID-19 status, age in years and sex. The samples were drawn from the first 160 participants of the ongoing ImmuneRACE study and from 950 to 1,500 subjects provided by 6 global collaborators. HLA class I and class II types, where available, came from metadata supplied by the sample provider rather than from assay-based typing. Subjects who had been exposed to COVID-19, were actively infected with it, or had recovered from it provided the deeply sampled blood TCRbeta repertoires that made up the dataset. Study-level results and caveats: The amount of clinical and demographic metadata varied by source and participant and was provided uncurated.

CDR1 and CDR2 are read off the germline V gene as SGHTA and FQGNSA. Reading from cysteine to phenylalanine, the CDR3 counts 17 amino acids. Just CDR3 DNA is preserved here, 51 bases in frame from base 1. V is pruned by 3 bases and J by 1 base, leaving 7 bases of the junction without a gene match. Each collaborating institution followed its own protocols to collect whole blood in K2EDTA tubes. For TCRbeta analysis, collaborators shipped samples as frozen whole blood, isolated PBMCs, or DNA extracted from either of those sample types. Of note for this clone: Its antigen has not been determined. No qualities accompany the bases; no much larger clone lies one base away.

The immunoSEQ Assay, a bias-controlled multiplex PCR, was used to amplify TCRbeta CDR3 regions from genomic DNA. Per the source publication's procedure: The number of nucleated cells in each sample was estimated by amplification of reference gene primers within the assay. To quantify the absolute abundance of each unique TCRbeta CDR3 rearrangement, sequence reads were collapsed and filtered. For each sample, productive Simpson clonality was calculated as the square root of Simpson's diversity index over productive rearrangements. As stored in TCRdb, this immuneACCESS dataset retains in-frame rearrangements with V and J assigned. A fraction of the clones does not appear; measured against another copy, unresolved V genes explain less than half of the discrepancy, and the remainder lacks a known reason. V, J and clone size reflect that table, while D and trimming were determined from the DNA. The sample table contains over 200,000 clones; only one count was recorded for roughly 80% of them. The ten largest make up about 7.4% of the sample.

The chain was built from TRBV7-2 and TRBJ1-4; TRBD1 aligns with 8 central bases. The source of this sequence is a woman at least 80 years old with acute or convalescent COVID-19. Material for sequencing was peripheral blood. CDR3 region: CASSLALGQGTNEKLFF. The DNA reads as follows: TGTGCCAGCAGCTTGGCCCTCGGACAGGGAACTAATGAAAAACTGTTTTTT.